The 24 T cell receptor beta chains presented below share a single source sample, sequenced in a study of T cells in Graves' hyperthyroidism and ophthalmopathy. Template material for amplifying TCR beta CDR3 regions consisted of RNA transcripts. Primed by the HTBI set, a first-round RT-PCR was run on the TCR CDR3. TCRdb fed the multiplex PCR reads into MiXCR, producing one record per CDR3 protein. The table records under 500,000 distinct CDR3 sequences, over 12% of them present only once. Source material: blood. The receptors here all came from a man aged 45-60 years with Graves' ophthalmopathy.

A few counts support this clonotype. CDR3 coding DNA: TGTGCCAGCTCACCATGGTCGCTAGCGGGAGTTGGGTTGTCCTACGAGCAGTACTTC. It yields the protein CASSPWSLAGVGLSYEQYF. The gene calls are TRBV11-2 and TRBJ2-7, with 10 bases fitting TRBD2. The germline gives CDR1 SGHAT, CDR2 FQNNGV. J gave up 1 base and V 8 bases, and 20 bases lay outside the gene matches. The CDR3 has 19 amino acids.

This clonotype was picked up a small number of times. The chain is built from TRBV3-1 and TRBJ2-2; D not resolved. CDR3 length: 15 amino acids. Germline V gene lookup returns CDR1 LGHDT and CDR2 YNNKEL (reference sequence). The V gene lost 1 base and the J gene lost 1 base, with 7 bases spanning the gap. CDR3 residues: CASSQGILNTGELFF. DNA of the CDR3: TGTGCCAGCAGCCAAGGGATTTTGAACACCGGGGAGCTGTTTTTT.

This sequence joins TRBV20-1 and TRBJ1-6; possibly TRBD1 for D (5 bases). V was pared by 0 bases and J by 9 bases, with 12 bases between. CDR3 length: 14 amino acids. Germline CDR1 reads DFQATT; CDR2 reads SNEGSKA (reference sequence). Here the CDR3 reads CSAREGPTGSPLHF. The CDR3, as DNA: TGCAGTGCTAGAGAGGGACCGACTGGTTCACCCCTCCACTTT.

This clonotype turned up a few times. The chain employs TRBV5-1 and TRBJ2-5; 7 bases line up with TRBD2. V lost 5 bases and J lost 3; bases outside the gene matches: 7. Germline V lookup: CDR1 SGHRS, CDR2 YFSETQ. The CDR3 spans 14 residues. The CDR3 reads CASSLASGKETQYF. The CDR3 DNA reads as TGCGCCAGCAGTCTGGCCAGCGGGAAAGAGACCCAGTACTTC.

This clonotype has a count of ten or more. The chain uses TRBV12-3 or TRBV12-4 and TRBJ2-5; 10 nucleotides line up with TRBD2. V was clipped by 4 bases and J by 5 bases; unmatched bases: 13. This CDR3 contains 17 residues. Here the CDR3 DNA reads TGTGCCAGCAGTTCGGCTAGCGGGAGAGGGGGGAGCGAGACCCAGTACTTC. Its translation: CASSSASGRGGSETQYF.

In this sample, this clonotype turned up a few times. One end of the junction is discordant with germline, which a read error may explain. CDR3 sequence: CASSEGLAGTYNEQFF. DNA for the CDR3: TGTGCCAGCAGTGAGGGACTAGCGGGTACCTACAATGAGCAGTTCTTC. The chain joins TRBV24-1 to TRBJ2-1; TRBD2 matches 12 bases. CDR1 is KGHDR and CDR2 is SFDVKD in the germline V gene. The CDR3 totals 16 residues.

This clonotype was picked up a small number of times. The chain couples TRBV9 to TRBJ2-5; possible D gene TRBD1, 5 bases. The V end lost 0 bases, the J end lost 5 bases, and 11 bases lay between the germline ends. Germline V gives CDR1 SGDLS, CDR2 YYNGEE. The CDR3 spans 14 residues. The CDR3 here is CASSVAVKGETQYF. CDR3 nucleotides: TGTGCCAGCAGCGTAGCTGTGAAGGGGGAGACCCAGTACTTC.

This clonotype appeared many times. The genes are TRBV11-1 and TRBJ2-1; D uncertain. The CDR3 is made up of 14 amino acids. Germline values: CDR1 SGHAT, CDR2 FQDESV (reference sequence). Deletions cut 4 bases from V and 6 bases from J, with 13 bases between. CDR3 nucleotides: TGTGCCAGCAGCTCCTATGACTTCTCCAATGAGCAGTTCTTC. The encoded protein is CASSSYDFSNEQFF.

This clonotype has at least ten counts. J is TRBJ2-1 and V is TRBV12-3 or TRBV12-4; 13 nucleotides agree with TRBD2. CDR3 size: 15 residues. V lost 5 bases, J lost 7 bases, and 5 bases stayed unmatched. The CDR3, as DNA: TGTGCCAGCAGTAAACGGACTAGCGGGAGTAATGAGCAGTTCTTC. It codes for CASSKRTSGSNEQFF.

The CDR3 protein is CSAWNRRGVNYGYTF. CDR3 bases: TGCAGTGCTTGGAACCGGCGCGGGGTTAACTATGGCTACACCTTC. The V call is TRBV20-1, the J call TRBJ1-2; the D is unclear. The CDR3 runs 15 residues. CDR1 and CDR2 from the germline V gene are DFQATT and SNEGSKA (reference sequence). V gave up 5 bases and J gave up 1 base, with 17 bases separating them.

This clonotype was recorded at least ten times. The genes are TRBV3-1 and TRBJ1-2; D may be TRBD1 (5 bases). Per germline, CDR1 LGHDT and CDR2 YNNKEL (reference sequence). The V end lost 2 bases, the J end lost 6 bases, and 13 bases lay between the germline ends. The CDR3 consists of 14 residues. The CDR3 spells CASSQQAGPNGYTF. CDR3 DNA: TGTGCCAGCAGCCAACAGGCAGGGCCAAATGGCTACACCTTC.

This clonotype was seen a handful of times. The V and J genes are TRBV15 and TRBJ2-2, with 10 bases lining up with TRBD2. Trimming at V came to 3 bases and at J to 4 bases, leaving 2 bases not matched to a gene. The CDR3 totals 15 residues. Germline-derived CDR1 and CDR2 are LNHNV and YYDKDF (reference sequence). The CDR3 nucleotides are TGTGCCACCAGCAGGAGCGGGAGGGCCACCGGGGAGCTGTTTTTT. It encodes CATSRSGRATGELFF.

Only one count was recorded for this clonotype. This chain uses TRBV28 with TRBJ2-4; maybe TRBD2 (6 bases). In germline, CDR1 is MDHEN, CDR2 SYDVKM. This CDR3 contains 14 residues. Trimming cost V 8 bases and J 6 bases, with 17 bases left between them. CDR3 DNA sequence: TGTGCCAGCTCACCCAGCGGACTAATAAACATTCAGTACTTC. Translation gives CASSPSGLINIQYF.

There are many counts of this clonotype. V usage is TRBV18 and J usage is TRBJ2-3; 8 positions match TRBD2. The CDR3 contains 15 residues. Looked up from germline, CDR1 is KGHSH and CDR2 is LQKENI. V was pared by 2 bases and J by 2 bases, with 3 bases of the junction left unmatched. The CDR3 spells CASSPAGGYTDTQYF. Written as DNA, the CDR3 is TGTGCCAGCTCACCAGCGGGAGGTTACACAGATACGCAGTATTTT.

The rearrangement joins TRBV6-1 to TRBJ2-3; 7 bases are shared with TRBD1. The CDR3 has 14 amino acids. The germline CDR1 and CDR2 sequences are MNHNS and SASEGT. Trimming at V came to 5 bases and at J to 4 bases, leaving 6 bases not matched to a gene. This CDR3 reads CASSHDRVADTQYF. The CDR3 coding sequence is TGTGCCAGCAGTCACGACAGGGTAGCAGATACGCAGTATTTT.

Only a few counts were recorded for this clonotype. This sequence joins TRBV2 and TRBJ2-3; no reliable D call. V was shortened by 4 bases and J by 2 bases, with 16 bases between the two germline ends. The CDR3 loop spans 16 amino acids. CDR1 and CDR2 from the germline V gene are SNHLY and FYNNEI. The CDR3 region has the DNA TGTGCCAGCAGTGTGGTTCAAGCCCCCGCCACAGATACGCAGTATTTT. This codes for CASSVVQAPATDTQYF. The full variable domain, its missing parts supplied by reference TRBV2 and TRBJ2-3, is EPEVTQTPSHQVTQMGQEVILRCVPISNHLYFYWYRQILGQKVEFLVSFYNNEISEKSEIFDDQFSVERPDGSNFTLKIRSTKLEDSAMYFCASSVVQAPATDTQYFGPGTRLTVL.

The genes are TRBV4-1 and TRBJ1-2; D gene unclear. CDR1 and CDR2 from the germline V gene are MGHRA and YSYEKL. CDR3 length: 15 residues. The V and J ends lost 1 base and 3 bases respectively, with 12 bases between them. This chain's CDR3 is CASSQGHGGDYGYTF. The CDR3, as DNA: TGCGCCAGCAGCCAAGGTCACGGCGGGGACTATGGCTACACCTTC.

The chain links TRBV5-8 to TRBJ1-1; TRBD1 aligns across 11 bases. Germline V gene lookup returns CDR1 SGHTS and CDR2 YDEGEE. V dropped 0 bases and J dropped 5; count of bases not matched to a gene: 6. The CDR3 spans 16 residues. DNA of the CDR3: TGTGCCAGCAGCTTGGAGGACAGGGGGCAAGGTACTGAAGCTTTCTTT. Its protein product is CASSLEDRGQGTEAFF. Full variable domain (outside the CDR3, taken from reference TRBV5-8 and TRBJ1-1): EAGVTQSPTHLIKTRGQQATLRCSPISGHTSVYWYQQALGLGLQFLLWYDEGEERNRGNFPPRFSGRQFPNYSSELNVNALELEDSALYLCASSLEDRGQGTEAFFGQGTRLTVV.

This clonotype was observed at least ten times. The chain uses TRBV19 and TRBJ1-1; D perhaps matches TRBD1 (6 bases). Trimming took off 5 bases at V and 2 bases at J, with 21 bases between the two ends. This CDR3 has 17 amino acids. Germline-derived CDR1 and CDR2 are LNHDA and SQIVND (reference sequence). The CDR3 DNA reads TGTGCCAGTAGTTCCCCTGGGGGGCGCGGGGGCAACACTGAAGCTTTCTTT. Translating gives CASSSPGGRGGNTEAFF.

This clonotype was counted ten times or more. CDR3 DNA sequence: TGTGCCAGCAGTTTAAAGGGGTATGGCTACACCTTC. Translating gives CASSLKGYGYTF. The chain is built from TRBV28 and TRBJ1-2; a weak D match, TRBD1 (5 bases). The CDR3 is made up of 12 amino acids. CDR1 and CDR2 (germline): MDHEN, SYDVKM. Trimming took 2 bases from V and 5 from J, leaving 6 bases between them.

This clonotype has ten or more counts. The chain is built from TRBV20-1 and TRBJ2-5; possibly TRBD1 for D (5 bases). The CDR3 spans 12 residues. Germline CDR1 is DFQATT and CDR2 is SNEGSKA (reference sequence). Trimming took 5 bases from V and 5 from J, leaving 12 bases between them. CDR3 in amino acids: CSARTLLETQYF. For the CDR3, the DNA is TGCAGTGCTCGGACACTTCTGGAGACCCAGTACTTC.

This clonotype was detected ten times or more. The chain joins TRBV10-3 to TRBJ2-1; TRBD1 matches 7 bases. Germline V gene lookup returns CDR1 ENHRY and CDR2 SYGVKD. V lost 3 bases, J lost 5 bases, and 7 bases stayed unmatched. This CDR3 has 15 amino acids. Here the CDR3 DNA reads TGTGCCATCAGTGATCCACCGGGACAGAACAATGAGCAGTTCTTC. It specifies CAISDPPGQNNEQFF.

This clonotype was observed at least ten times. This chain joins TRBV5-1 and TRBJ2-2, with D possibly being TRBD2 (5 bases). CDR3 length: 13 residues. In germline, CDR1 is SGHRS, CDR2 YFSETQ. The V end was cut by 4 bases, the J end by 3 bases, with 7 bases between. CDR3 DNA: TGCGCCAGCAGCCGGGATTACACCGGGGAGCTGTTTTTT. Its protein product is CASSRDYTGELFF.

The chain carries TRBV15 and TRBJ1-1; a possible D gene is TRBD1 (5 bases). Germline-derived CDR1 and CDR2 are LNHNV and YYDKDF (reference sequence). The V end lost 3 bases, the J end lost 4 bases, and 12 bases lay between the germline ends. This CDR3 spans 14 amino acids. In DNA form, the CDR3 reads TGTGCCACCAGCAGGTCAGGGTTGGGCACTGAAGCTTTCTTT. As protein: CATSRSGLGTEAFF.